A selection of T cell receptor beta chains follows, all from one sample in a study of breast tumors, draining lymph nodes, adjacent tissues. MiXCR, run by TCRdb on the multiplex PCR reads, gives a single entry per CDR3 protein. The repertoire holds 150,000 to 200,000 distinct CDR3 sequences, with about 33% as singletons. Sequencing was performed on axillary lymph node tissue. Receptor source: a female donor with breast cancer. Some clones in this sample may be carry-over from other donors' samples. The CDR3 runs from the conserved cysteine through the conserved F or W. A D gene is named only where the DNA matches it firmly. Clone size is stated in some rows and not others, as once, few, many or a class when expanded.

j_gene: TRBJ2-7
abundance: many
v_gene: TRBV6-5
d_gene: TRBD2
CDR3nt: TGTGCCAGCAGTATTTTAGCGGGAGTTTACGAGCAGTACTTC
CDR3aa: CASSILAGVYEQYF

j_gene: TRBJ1-2
abundance: .
v_gene: TRBV24-1
d_gene: TRBD1
CDR3nt: TGTGCCACCAGTGTAACGAAGACAGGGGTTAACTATGGCTACACCTTC
CDR3aa: CATSVTKTGVNYGYTF

j_gene: TRBJ1-6
abundance: .
v_gene: TRBV7-9
d_gene: .
CDR3nt: TGTGCCAGCAGCTTAGCCAGCTCCTACAATTCACCCCTCCCCTTT
CDR3aa: CASSLASSYNSPLPF

j_gene: TRBJ2-2
abundance: few
v_gene: TRBV19
d_gene: TRBD2
CDR3nt: TGTGCCAGTAGTATCGGACTAGCGGGAGGTTCCGGGGGGCTGTTTTTT
CDR3aa: CASSIGLAGGSGGLFF

j_gene: TRBJ1-2
abundance: many
v_gene: TRBV19
d_gene: TRBD1
CDR3nt: TGTGCCAGTAGTATGGCGGGACAGACTTCTGGCTACACCTTC
CDR3aa: CASSMAGQTSGYTF

j_gene: TRBJ2-1
abundance: many
v_gene: TRBV5-1
d_gene: TRBD1
CDR3nt: TGCGCCAGTAACGAGGGGACAGGGGTTCTTAGTGAGCAGTTCTTC
CDR3aa: CASNEGTGVLSEQFF

j_gene: TRBJ1-5
abundance: once
v_gene: TRBV7-2
d_gene: TRBD1
CDR3nt: TGTGCCAGCAGCTTAACAACAGGGGCAGAAGATCAGCCCCAGCATTTT
CDR3aa: CASSLTTGAEDQPQHF

j_gene: TRBJ1-1
abundance: few
v_gene: TRBV4-2
d_gene: .
CDR3nt: TGTGCCAGCAGCCAGCGGGGGGTAGCTTTCTTT
CDR3aa: CASSQRGVAFF

j_gene: TRBJ2-1
abundance: many
v_gene: TRBV10-3
d_gene: TRBD2
CDR3nt: TGTGCCATCAGTGAGGTAAGCGGGGGGACTCCTGAGCAGTTCTTC
CDR3aa: CAISEVSGGTPEQFF

j_gene: TRBJ1-5
abundance: many
v_gene: TRBV7-9
d_gene: .
CDR3nt: TGTGCCAGCAGCTCTTCAGGGGCAGGGCAGCCCCAGCATTTT
CDR3aa: CASSSSGAGQPQHF

j_gene: TRBJ2-1
abundance: many
v_gene: TRBV4-1
d_gene: .
CDR3nt: TGCGCCAGCAGCCACGGGACTTGGGATGAGCAGTTCTTC
CDR3aa: CASSHGTWDEQFF

j_gene: TRBJ1-4
abundance: many
v_gene: TRBV12-3/TRBV12-4
d_gene: .
CDR3nt: TGTGCCAGCAGTTTTAGAGAAAAACTGTTTTTT
CDR3aa: CASSFREKLFF

j_gene: TRBJ1-2
abundance: .
v_gene: TRBV6-1
d_gene: TRBD1
CDR3nt: TGTGCCAGCAGTGGACAGGGGCGTGTTTATGGCTACACCTTC
CDR3aa: CASSGQGRVYGYTF

j_gene: TRBJ1-2
abundance: many
v_gene: TRBV19
d_gene: .
CDR3nt: TGTGCCAGTAGTATCTGGGGTGACTATGGCTACACCTTC
CDR3aa: CASSIWGDYGYTF

j_gene: TRBJ2-1
abundance: .
v_gene: TRBV6-5
d_gene: .
CDR3nt: TGTGCCAGCAGTTATTTAGGGAGTGAGCAGTTCTTC
CDR3aa: CASSYLGSEQFF

j_gene: TRBJ2-5
abundance: .
v_gene: TRBV6-6
d_gene: TRBD2
CDR3nt: TGTGCCAGCAGTCAACCGACTAGCGGGGGTTTTGGGATGGAGACCCAGTACTTC
CDR3aa: CASSQPTSGGFGMETQYF

j_gene: TRBJ2-2
abundance: once
v_gene: TRBV7-9
d_gene: .
CDR3nt: TGTGCCAGCAGCTTAGAATCCGGGGAGCTGTTTTTC
CDR3aa: CASSLESGELFF